This T cell receptor (beta chain) emerged from a study of blood T cell repertoires in COVID-19. As for the study in general: COVID-19 samples collected from the United States, Italy and Spain covered acute and convalescent phases.

The CDR3 runs to 15 residues. Germline lookup yields CDR1 DFQATT and CDR2 SNEGSKA (reference sequence). Trimming took 3 bases from V and 6 from J; bases not matched to a gene: 12. Original processing notes: Amplifying reference gene primers gave estimates of nucleated cell counts. Produced via immunoSEQ multiplex PCR; TCRdb's table is partial and in-frame only. V, J and clone size are taken as reported in that table, and D and trimming were inferred from the DNA itself. The profile shows fewer than 700,000 clones, roughly nine tenths of them singletons. The specimen was peripheral blood. This clonotype was sampled from a woman between 50 and 59 years old with COVID-19, enrolled during active disease. J is TRBJ2-3 and V is TRBV20-1, with 7 bases identical to TRBD1. CDR3 amino acids: CSASGDRAVSDTQYF. CDR3 bases: TGCAGTGCTAGTGGGGACAGAGCCGTCTCGGATACGCAGTATTTT.